These T cell receptor beta chains were read from a single sample in a study of blood T cell repertoires in COVID-19. The data were produced by immunoSEQ multiplex PCR, yet TCRdb's version contains in-frame clones alone and is incomplete. This table has 220,000 or so clones, 82% appearing once. The sequenced sample was peripheral blood. The origin of the receptors is an elderly woman with COVID-19, enrolled during active disease. The CDR3 runs from the conserved cysteine through the conserved F or W. The D gene is left open where the match is weak. The listing skips clone size in some rows; elsewhere it reads once, few, many or a size class.

18,TRBV19,NA,TRBD1,TRBJ1-1,TGTGCCAGTAGTATGGAACAGGGGGCGCAATGGCTGAACACTGAAGCTTTCTTT,CASSMEQGAQWLNTEAFF
14,TRBV7-2,NA,TRBD1,TRBJ2-2,TGTGCCAGCAGCGCTCAGGGGGACCATTGGGAGCTGTTTTTT,CASSAQGDHWELFF
14,TRBV5-1,NA,TRBD2,TRBJ2-2,TGCGCCAGCAGCTTAGCGGGAGTGGTCGGGGAGCTGTTTTTT,CASSLAGVVGELFF
15,TRBV7-3,NA,TRBD1,TRBJ1-1,TGTGCCAGCAGCGCCAATCAGGGGGCTTGGACTGAAGCTTTCTTT,CASSANQGAWTEAFF
11,TRBV27,NA,NA,TRBJ1-1,TGTGCCATGACGACTTGGCGTATAGCTTTCTTT,CAMTTWRIAFF
14,TRBV25-1,NA,NA,TRBJ2-2,TGTGCCAGCAGTGTAGCCTCAAACACCGGGGAGCTGTTTTTT,CASSVASNTGELFF
15,TRBV5-1,NA,TRBD2,TRBJ2-5,TGCGCCAGCAGCTTGGAGGCGGGGGGGCTCGGGACCCAGTACTTC,CASSLEAGGLGTQYF
11,TRBV20-1,NA,NA,TRBJ1-3,TGCAGTGCTAGTTTGGCCCTCCCCATATATTTT,CSASLALPIYF
15,TRBV10-3,once,TRBD2,TRBJ2-1,TGTGCCATCGAGGGTAGCGGGGGGGGCTTCAATGAGCAGTTCTTC,CAIEGSGGGFNEQFF
16,TRBV5-6,NA,NA,TRBJ2-5,TGTGCCAGCAGCTTGAGGACAGCGAAAAGTTTTTGGACCCAGTACTTC,CASSLRTAKSFWTQYF
17,TRBV4-1,NA,NA,TRBJ1-1,TGCGCCAGCAGCCAAGAGTTAGGAGGACAGAAGAACACTGAAGCTTTCTTT,CASSQELGGQKNTEAFF
12,TRBV6-6,NA,NA,TRBJ1-1,TGTGCCAGCGGGGAGCCGGGGACTGAAGCTTTCTTT,CASGEPGTEAFF
14,TRBV7-3,NA,NA,TRBJ1-1,TGTGCCAGCAGCTTAAGCGCTGGGAACACTGAAGCTTTCTTT,CASSLSAGNTEAFF
19,TRBV12-5,once,TRBD1,TRBJ1-5,TGTGCTAGTGGTTTCCACGGGACAGGGGATCCCACGAGATTTCAGCCCCAGCATTTT,CASGFHGTGDPTRFQPQHF
15,TRBV4-3,NA,TRBD2,TRBJ2-7,TGCGCCAGCAGCCAAGTAGCGGGTGGCTCCTACGAGCAGTACTTC,CASSQVAGGSYEQYF
15,TRBV6-2/TRBV6-3,NA,TRBD1,TRBJ1-2,TGTGCCAGCAGCCCTACTCTGACAGGGGGTTATGGCTACACCTTC,CASSPTLTGGYGYTF
19,TRBV4-2,NA,NA,TRBJ2-6,TGTGCCAGCAGCCAAGAGAACCGCAGGGGCGGACCTGGGGCCAACGTCCTGACTTTC,CASSQENRRGGPGANVLTF
14,TRBV28,NA,TRBD2,TRBJ2-7,TGTGCCAGCAGTTGGGTAGCGGGAACCTACGAGCAGTACTTC,CASSWVAGTYEQYF
11,TRBV20-1,NA,NA,TRBJ1-2,TGCAGTGCTAGCAACCAGAATGGCTACACCTTC,CSASNQNGYTF
15,TRBV27,NA,TRBD1,TRBJ2-3,TGTGCCAGCAAGAGGGACAGGGGACCTTCGGGTACGCAGTATTTT,CASKRDRGPSGTQYF
15,TRBV27,NA,TRBD1,TRBJ2-5,TGTGCCAGCAGTTCCGGGACAGGGTTGGCGGAGACCCAGTACTTC,CASSSGTGLAETQYF
12,TRBV12-3/TRBV12-4,NA,NA,TRBJ1-1,TGTGCCAGCATAGGAGTGAACACTGAAGCTTTCTTT,CASIGVNTEAFF
14,TRBV5-1,NA,NA,TRBJ2-7,TGCGCCAGCAGCTACGGAGGGGACTCCTACGAGCAGTACTTC,CASSYGGDSYEQYF
14,TRBV18,NA,TRBD1,TRBJ1-1,TGTGCCAGCTCACCAAAAACAGGGGGGACTGAAGCTTTCTTT,CASSPKTGGTEAFF
14,TRBV18,NA,NA,TRBJ1-2,TGTGCCAGCTCTGGACAGTACAATAACTATGGCTACACCTTC,CASSGQYNNYGYTF
15,TRBV6-2/TRBV6-3,NA,TRBD2,TRBJ2-7,TGTGCCAGCAGTTTTACTAGCGGGAGTTCCTACGAGCAGTACTTC,CASSFTSGSSYEQYF
13,TRBV29-1,NA,TRBD1,TRBJ1-1,TGCAGCGTTGCGGACAGGGTCGGGAGTGAAGCTTTCTTT,CSVADRVGSEAFF
16,TRBV5-1,NA,TRBD2,TRBJ2-2,TGCGCCAGCAGCTTGGTCGCAGGACTAGGCACCGGGGAGCTGTTTTTT,CASSLVAGLGTGELFF
13,TRBV9,few,TRBD1,TRBJ1-6,TGTGCCAGCAGCATCGACAGGGACCCACCCCTCCACTTT,CASSIDRDPPLHF
17,TRBV28,NA,NA,TRBJ2-2,TGTGCCACCCGACGGGGGGCGAGTAGCAAAGGGACCGGGGAGCTGTTTTTT,CATRRGASSKGTGELFF
13,TRBV6-2/TRBV6-3,NA,NA,TRBJ2-4,TGTGCCAGCAGTCTCTGGACAGAAAACATTCAGTACTTC,CASSLWTENIQYF
17,TRBV14,NA,NA,TRBJ2-1,TGTGCCAGCAGCCAAGATCTCGCAGGGGTGCTCTACAATGAGCAGTTCTTC,CASSQDLAGVLYNEQFF
11,TRBV5-6,NA,NA,TRBJ2-1,TGTGCCAGCAGCCGGGTAAGTGAGCAGTTCTTC,CASSRVSEQFF
13,TRBV2,NA,NA,TRBJ2-2,TGTGCCAGCAGTGAACAGGCCACCGGGGAGCTGTTTTTT,CASSEQATGELFF
15,TRBV13,once,TRBD2,TRBJ2-1,TGTGCCAGCTCTGGGGGACTAGCGGGTTTCAATGAGCAGTTCTTC,CASSGGLAGFNEQFF
12,TRBV30,few,TRBD1,TRBJ1-2,TGTGCCTGGAGTAGGGACAGCCTTGGCTACACCTTC,CAWSRDSLGYTF
15,TRBV5-8,NA,NA,TRBJ2-6,TGTGCCAGCAGTTTTCGGGACTCTGGGGCCAACGTCCTGACTTTC,CASSFRDSGANVLTF
18,TRBV7-9,NA,NA,TRBJ2-2,TGTGCCAGCAGGGAGAGGACTACGGACACCACCCTCCACGGGGAGCTGTTTTTT,CASRERTTDTTLHGELFF
15,TRBV5-1,NA,TRBD1,TRBJ1-4,TGCGCCAGCAGGATGACAGGGTCCACTAATGAAAAACTGTTTTTT,CASRMTGSTNEKLFF
16,TRBV2,NA,TRBD1,TRBJ2-6,TGTGCCAGCAGTGAGACAGGGGGCATAGGGGCCAACGTCCTGACTTTC,CASSETGGIGANVLTF
14,TRBV18,NA,TRBD1,TRBJ1-2,TGTGCCAGCTCCCCGGGACAGGGGGCGTTCGGCTACACCTTC,CASSPGQGAFGYTF
14,TRBV5-1,few,TRBD1,TRBJ2-7,TGCGCCAGCAGTACAGTGGGACAGGGAGACGAGCAGTACTTC,CASSTVGQGDEQYF
15,TRBV7-6,NA,TRBD2,TRBJ2-3,TGTGCCAGCAGCTTTGGCGGGAGCCCCCTAGATACGCAGTATTTT,CASSFGGSPLDTQYF
15,TRBV15,NA,NA,TRBJ1-4,TGTGCCACCAGCAGAGCGTCCTCCACTAATGAAAAACTGTTTTTT,CATSRASSTNEKLFF